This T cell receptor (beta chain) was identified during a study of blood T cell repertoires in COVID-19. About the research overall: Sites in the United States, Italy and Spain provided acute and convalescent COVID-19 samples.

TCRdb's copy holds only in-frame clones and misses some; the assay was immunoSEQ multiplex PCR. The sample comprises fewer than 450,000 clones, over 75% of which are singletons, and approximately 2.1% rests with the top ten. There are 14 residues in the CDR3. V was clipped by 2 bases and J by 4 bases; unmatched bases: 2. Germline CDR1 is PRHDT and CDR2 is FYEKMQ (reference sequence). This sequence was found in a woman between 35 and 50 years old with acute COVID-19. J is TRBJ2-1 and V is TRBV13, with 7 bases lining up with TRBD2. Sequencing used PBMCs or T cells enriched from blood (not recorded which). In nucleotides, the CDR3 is TGTGCCAGCAGCTTATACGGGGGGTACAATGAGCAGTTCTTC. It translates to CASSLYGGYNEQFF.